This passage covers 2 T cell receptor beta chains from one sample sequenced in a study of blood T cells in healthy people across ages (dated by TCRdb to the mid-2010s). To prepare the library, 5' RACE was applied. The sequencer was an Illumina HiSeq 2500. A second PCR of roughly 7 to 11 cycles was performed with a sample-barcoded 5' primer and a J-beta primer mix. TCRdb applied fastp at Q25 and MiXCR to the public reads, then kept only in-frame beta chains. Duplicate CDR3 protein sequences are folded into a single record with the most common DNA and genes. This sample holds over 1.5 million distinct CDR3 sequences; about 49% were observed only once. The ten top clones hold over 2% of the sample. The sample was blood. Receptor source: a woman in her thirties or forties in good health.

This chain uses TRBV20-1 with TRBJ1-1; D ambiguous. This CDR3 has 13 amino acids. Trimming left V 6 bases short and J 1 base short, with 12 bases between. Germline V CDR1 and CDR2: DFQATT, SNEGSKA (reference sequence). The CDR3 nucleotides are TGCAGTGCCATCATCGACCCGAACACTGAAGCTTTCTTT. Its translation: CSAIIDPNTEAFF.

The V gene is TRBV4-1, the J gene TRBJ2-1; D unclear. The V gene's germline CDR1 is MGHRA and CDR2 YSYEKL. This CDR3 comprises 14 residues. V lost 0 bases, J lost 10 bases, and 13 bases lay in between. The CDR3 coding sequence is TGCGCCAGCAGCCAAGAGACGTCTGCGACGGAGCAGTTCTTC. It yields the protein CASSQETSATEQFF.